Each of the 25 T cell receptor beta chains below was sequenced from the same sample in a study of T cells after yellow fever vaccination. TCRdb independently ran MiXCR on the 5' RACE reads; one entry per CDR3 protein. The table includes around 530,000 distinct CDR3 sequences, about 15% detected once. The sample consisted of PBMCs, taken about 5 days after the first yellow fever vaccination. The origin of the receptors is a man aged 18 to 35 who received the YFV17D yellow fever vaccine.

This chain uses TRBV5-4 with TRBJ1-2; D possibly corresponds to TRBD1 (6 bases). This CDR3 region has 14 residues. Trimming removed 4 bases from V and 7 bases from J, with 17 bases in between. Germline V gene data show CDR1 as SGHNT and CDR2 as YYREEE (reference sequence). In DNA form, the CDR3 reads TGTGCCAGCAGCCGGGGGGGCGGCCTCAGTGGCTACACCTTC. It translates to CASSRGGGLSGYTF.

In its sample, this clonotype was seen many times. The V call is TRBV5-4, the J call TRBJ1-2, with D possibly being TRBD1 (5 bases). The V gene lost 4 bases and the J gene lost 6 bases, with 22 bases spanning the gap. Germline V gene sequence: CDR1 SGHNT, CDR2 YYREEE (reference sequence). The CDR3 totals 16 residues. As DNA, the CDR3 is TGTGCCAGCAGCCTTTCCCTGCTCGACAGTACTCATGGCTACACCTTC. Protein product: CASSLSLLDSTHGYTF.

The CDR3 sequence is CASSLGGLNEQYF. The CDR3 DNA sequence: TGCGCCAGCAGCTTAGGGGGTCTCAACGAGCAGTACTTC. J is TRBJ2-7 and V is TRBV5-1; the D gene is possibly TRBD1 (6 bases). V dropped 2 bases and J dropped 5 bases, with 11 bases sitting between them. Germline lookup yields CDR1 SGHRS and CDR2 YFSETQ. This CDR3 is built from 13 residues.

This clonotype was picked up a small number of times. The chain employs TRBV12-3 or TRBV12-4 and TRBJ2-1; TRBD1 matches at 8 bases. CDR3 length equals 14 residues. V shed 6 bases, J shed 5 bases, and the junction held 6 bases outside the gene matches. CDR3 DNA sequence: TGTGCCAGCAGGGATAGGGGACAGGACAATGAGCAGTTCTTC. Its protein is CASRDRGQDNEQFF.

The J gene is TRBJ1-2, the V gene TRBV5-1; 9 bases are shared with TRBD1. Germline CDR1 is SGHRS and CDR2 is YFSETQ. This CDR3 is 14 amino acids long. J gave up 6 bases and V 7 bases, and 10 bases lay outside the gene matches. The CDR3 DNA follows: TGCGCCAGCTGCTCGGGACAGGGCCTTGATGGCTACACCTTC. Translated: CASCSGQGLDGYTF.

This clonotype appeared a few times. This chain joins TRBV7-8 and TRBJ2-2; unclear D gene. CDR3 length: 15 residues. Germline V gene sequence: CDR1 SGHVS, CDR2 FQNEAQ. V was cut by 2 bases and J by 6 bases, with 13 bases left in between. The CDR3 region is CASSLIQNTAGELFF. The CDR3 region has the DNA TGTGCCAGCAGCTTAATACAGAACACGGCCGGGGAGCTGTTTTTT. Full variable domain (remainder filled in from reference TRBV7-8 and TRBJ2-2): GAGVSQSPRYKVAKRGQDVALRCDPISGHVSLFWYQQALGQGPEFLTYFQNEAQLDKSGLPSDRFFAERPEGSVSTLKIQRTQQEDSAVYLCASSLIQNTAGELFFGEGSRLTVL.

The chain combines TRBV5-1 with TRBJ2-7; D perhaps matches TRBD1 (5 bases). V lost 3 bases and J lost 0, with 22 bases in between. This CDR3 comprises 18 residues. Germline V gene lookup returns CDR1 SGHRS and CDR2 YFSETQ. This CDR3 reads CASSSAPSGPISSYEQYF. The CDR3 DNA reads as TGCGCCAGCAGCTCTGCCCCTTCAGGGCCTATAAGCTCCTACGAGCAGTACTTC.

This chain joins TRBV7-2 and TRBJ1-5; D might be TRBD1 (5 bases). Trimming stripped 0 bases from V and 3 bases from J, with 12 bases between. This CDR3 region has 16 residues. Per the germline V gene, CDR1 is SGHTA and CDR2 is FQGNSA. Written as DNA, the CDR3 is TGTGCCAGCAGCTTAGCTCCAGGGACTTCCAATCAGCCCCAGCATTTT. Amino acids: CASSLAPGTSNQPQHF.

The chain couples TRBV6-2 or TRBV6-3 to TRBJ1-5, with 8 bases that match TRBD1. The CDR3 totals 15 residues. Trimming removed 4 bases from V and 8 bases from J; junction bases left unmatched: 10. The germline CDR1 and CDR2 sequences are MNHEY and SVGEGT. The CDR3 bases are TGTGCCAGCAGTTCGACAAAGACAGGGGTTGAGCCCCAGCATTTT. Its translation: CASSSTKTGVEPQHF.

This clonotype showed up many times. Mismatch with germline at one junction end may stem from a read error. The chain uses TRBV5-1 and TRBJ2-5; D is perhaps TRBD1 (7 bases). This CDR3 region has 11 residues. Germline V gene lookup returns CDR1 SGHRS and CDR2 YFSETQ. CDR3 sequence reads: CASRGEETQYF. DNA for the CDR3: TGTGCCAGCAGGGGGGAAGAGACCCAGTACTTC.

CDR3 nucleotides: TGTGCCACCAGCAGAGATCTTCAGCCCCAGCATTTT. This sequence encodes CATSRDLQPQHF. The genes are TRBV15 and TRBJ1-5; D is unresolved. This CDR3 has 12 amino acids. V lost 0 bases and J lost 6, with 3 bases in between. Germline V gene sequence: CDR1 LNHNV, CDR2 YYDKDF (reference sequence).

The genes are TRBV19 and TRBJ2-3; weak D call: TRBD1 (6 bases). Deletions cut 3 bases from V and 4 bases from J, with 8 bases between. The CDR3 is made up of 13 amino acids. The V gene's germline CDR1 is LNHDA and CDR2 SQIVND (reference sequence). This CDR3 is CASSIWGPDTQYF. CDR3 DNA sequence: TGTGCCAGTAGTATTTGGGGGCCAGATACGCAGTATTTT.

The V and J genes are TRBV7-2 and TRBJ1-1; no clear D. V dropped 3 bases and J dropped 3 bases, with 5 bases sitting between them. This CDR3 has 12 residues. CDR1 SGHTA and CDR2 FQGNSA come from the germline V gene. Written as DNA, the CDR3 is TGTGCCAGCAGCTTCGGCTACACTGAAGCTTTCTTT. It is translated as CASSFGYTEAFF.

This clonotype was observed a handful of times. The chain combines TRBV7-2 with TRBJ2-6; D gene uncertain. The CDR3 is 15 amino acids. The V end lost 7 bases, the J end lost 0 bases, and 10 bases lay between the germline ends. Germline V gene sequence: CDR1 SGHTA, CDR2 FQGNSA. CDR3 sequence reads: CASTLDSSGANVLTF. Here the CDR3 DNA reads TGTGCCAGCACCCTGGATTCCTCTGGGGCCAACGTCCTGACTTTC.

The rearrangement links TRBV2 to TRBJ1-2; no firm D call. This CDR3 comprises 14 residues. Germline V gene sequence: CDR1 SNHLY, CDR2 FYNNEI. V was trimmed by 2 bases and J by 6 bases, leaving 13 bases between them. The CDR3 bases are TGTGCCAGCAGTGAATCGGCGGTTCCTAATGGCTACACCTTC. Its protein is CASSESAVPNGYTF.

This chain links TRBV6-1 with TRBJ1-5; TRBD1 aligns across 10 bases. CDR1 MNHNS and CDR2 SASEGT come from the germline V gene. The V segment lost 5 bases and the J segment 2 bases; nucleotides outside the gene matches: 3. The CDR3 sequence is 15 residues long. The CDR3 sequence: CASSRDRGGNQPQHF. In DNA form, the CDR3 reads TGTGCCAGCAGTCGGGACAGGGGAGGCAATCAGCCCCAGCATTTT.

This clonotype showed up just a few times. The CDR3 sequence is CASSQDGTGSTGELFF. The CDR3 bases are TGCGCCAGCAGCCAAGATGGGACAGGGAGCACCGGGGAGCTGTTTTTT. V gene TRBV4-3 combines with J gene TRBJ2-2; 9 bases align to TRBD1. V was clipped by 0 bases and J by 4 bases; unmatched bases: 3. Germline V CDR1 and CDR2: LGHNA, YSLEER. This CDR3 has 16 amino acids.

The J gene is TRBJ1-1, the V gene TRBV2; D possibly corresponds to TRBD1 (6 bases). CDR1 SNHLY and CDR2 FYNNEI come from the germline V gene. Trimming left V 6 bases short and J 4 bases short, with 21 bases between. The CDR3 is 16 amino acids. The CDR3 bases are TGTGCCAGCAGCATGACGAGACGACAGGACGGCACTGAAGCTTTCTTT. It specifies CASSMTRRQDGTEAFF.

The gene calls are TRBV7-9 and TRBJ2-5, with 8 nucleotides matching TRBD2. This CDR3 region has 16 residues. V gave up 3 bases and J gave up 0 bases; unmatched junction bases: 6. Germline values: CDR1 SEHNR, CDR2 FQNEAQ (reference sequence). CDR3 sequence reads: CASSFGVAGYQETQYF. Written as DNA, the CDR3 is TGTGCCAGCAGCTTCGGGGTAGCGGGGTACCAAGAGACCCAGTACTTC. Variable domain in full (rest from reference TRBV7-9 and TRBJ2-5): DTGVSQNPRHKITKRGQNVTFRCDPISEHNRLYWYRQTLGQGPEFLTYFQNEAQLEKSRLLSDRFSAERPKGSFSTLEIQRTEQGDSAMYLCASSFGVAGYQETQYFGPGTRLLVL.

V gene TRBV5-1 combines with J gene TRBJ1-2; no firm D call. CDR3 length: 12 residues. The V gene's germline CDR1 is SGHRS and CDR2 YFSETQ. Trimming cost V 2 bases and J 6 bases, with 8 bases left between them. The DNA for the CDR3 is TGCGCCAGCAGCTTCTCGAATGATGGCTACACCTTC. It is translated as CASSFSNDGYTF.

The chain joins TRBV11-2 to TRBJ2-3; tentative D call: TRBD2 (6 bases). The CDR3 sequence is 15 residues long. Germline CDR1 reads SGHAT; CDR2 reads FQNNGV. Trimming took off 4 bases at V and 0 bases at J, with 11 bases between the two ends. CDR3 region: CASSSIADSTDTQYF. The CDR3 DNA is TGTGCCAGCAGCTCTATAGCGGATAGCACAGATACGCAGTATTTT.

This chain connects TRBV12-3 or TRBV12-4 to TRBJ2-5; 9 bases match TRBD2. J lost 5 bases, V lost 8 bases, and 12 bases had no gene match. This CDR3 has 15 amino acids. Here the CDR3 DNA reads TGTGCCAGCGGTCTTGATAGCGGGGGCGGGGAGACCCAGTACTTC. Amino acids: CASGLDSGGGETQYF.

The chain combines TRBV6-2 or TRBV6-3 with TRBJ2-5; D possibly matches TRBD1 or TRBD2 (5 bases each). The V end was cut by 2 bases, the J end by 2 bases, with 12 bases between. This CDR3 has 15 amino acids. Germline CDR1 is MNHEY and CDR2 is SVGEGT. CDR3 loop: CASSYGRDGQETQYF. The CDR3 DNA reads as TGTGCCAGCAGTTACGGAAGGGACGGACAAGAGACCCAGTACTTC.

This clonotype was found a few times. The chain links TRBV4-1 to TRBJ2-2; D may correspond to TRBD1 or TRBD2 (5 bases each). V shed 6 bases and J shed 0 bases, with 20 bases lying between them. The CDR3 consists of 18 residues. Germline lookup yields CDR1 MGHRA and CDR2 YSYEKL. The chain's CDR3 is CASSRRRGGGTNTGELFF. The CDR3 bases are TGCGCCAGCAGTAGAAGACGGGGCGGAGGAACGAACACCGGGGAGCTGTTTTTT.

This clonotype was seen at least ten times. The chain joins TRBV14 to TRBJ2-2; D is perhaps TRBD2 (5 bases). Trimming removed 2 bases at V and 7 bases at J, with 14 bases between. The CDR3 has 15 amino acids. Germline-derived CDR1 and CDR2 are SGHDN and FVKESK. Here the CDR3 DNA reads TGTGCCAGCAGCCAAATAGGGAGCTATGGCGGGGAGCTGTTTTTT. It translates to CASSQIGSYGGELFF. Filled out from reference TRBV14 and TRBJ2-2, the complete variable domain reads EAGVTQFPSHSVIEKGQTVTLRCDPISGHDNLYWYRRVMGKEIKFLLHFVKESKQDESGMPNNRFLAERTGGTYSTLKVQPAELEDSGVYFCASSQIGSYGGELFFGEGSRLTVL.